One sample yielded the 12 T cell receptor beta chains listed below, sequenced in a study of blood T cell repertoires in COVID-19. Data came from immunoSEQ multiplex PCR; TCRdb stores just in-frame clones and leaves some out. The sample lists almost 80,000 clones, 80% to 95% occurring once. The material sequenced was peripheral blood. Every receptor here comes from a woman of 80 years or more with acute or convalescent COVID-19.

This chain links TRBV12-3 or TRBV12-4 with TRBJ2-3, with D maybe TRBD1 (6 bases). This CDR3 contains 11 residues. V was cut by 5 bases and J by 9 bases, with 9 bases left in between. CDR3 in DNA: TGTGCCAGCAGTCCGAGGGGGACGCAGTATTTT. Translated, it gives CASSPRGTQYF.

The chain is built from TRBV2 and TRBJ1-1, with TRBD1 matching 7 bases. V was clipped by 6 bases and J by 0 bases; unmatched bases: 4. The CDR3 length is 14 residues. From germline, CDR1 is SNHLY and CDR2 FYNNEI. This CDR3 is CASRRDRVNTEAFF. The CDR3 region has the DNA TGTGCCAGCAGGAGAGACAGGGTGAACACTGAAGCTTTCTTT.

The rearrangement links TRBV13 to TRBJ1-4; TRBD1 might be the D (5 bases). The CDR3 length is 14 residues. CDR1 is PRHDT, CDR2 FYEKMQ, per germline (reference sequence). Trimming cost V 0 bases and J 8 bases, with 10 bases left between them. The chain's CDR3 is CASSLGGLNEKLFF. CDR3 DNA: TGTGCCAGCAGCTTAGGGGGGCTGAACGAAAAACTGTTTTTT.

The chain uses TRBV5-1 and TRBJ1-5; D not certain. Germline-derived CDR1 and CDR2 are SGHRS and YFSETQ. V was shortened by 4 bases and J by 5 bases, with 10 bases between the two germline ends. This CDR3 region has 13 residues. This CDR3 is CASSLQFDQPQHF. CDR3 bases: TGCGCCAGCAGCCTCCAGTTCGATCAGCCCCAGCATTTT.

V usage is TRBV3-1 (or the pseudogene TRBV3-2) and J usage is TRBJ2-3; D gene ambiguous. This CDR3 has 12 amino acids. The V gene's germline CDR1 is LGHDT and CDR2 YNNKEL (reference sequence). Deletions cut 5 bases from V and 8 bases from J, with 11 bases between. CDR3: CASSFLRGTQYF. The CDR3 nucleotides are TGTGCCAGCAGCTTCCTAAGAGGTACGCAGTATTTT.

The chain joins TRBV6-6 to TRBJ2-6; 7 bases map to TRBD1. From germline, CDR1 is MNHNY and CDR2 SVGAGI (reference sequence). The V gene end was trimmed by 10 bases and the J gene end by 2 bases; junction bases not matched to a gene: 2. CDR3 length: 13 residues. The CDR3 is CATQGAGANVLTF. Written as DNA, the CDR3 is TGTGCCACTCAGGGGGCTGGGGCCAACGTCCTGACTTTC.

The chain combines TRBV27 with TRBJ2-2; 9 bases align to TRBD2. V was clipped by 8 bases and J by 2 bases; unmatched bases: 9. This CDR3 region has 16 residues. Per germline, CDR1 MNHEY and CDR2 SMNVEV (reference sequence). In DNA, the CDR3 is TGTGCCAGCTCGGTTTCCGGGACTAGCAACACCGGGGAGCTGTTTTTT. Protein product: CASSVSGTSNTGELFF.

The chain carries TRBV14 and TRBJ2-4, with 8 bases aligning to TRBD1. V trimming: 0 bases; J trimming: 4 bases; junction bases outside the gene matches: 2. The CDR3 consists of 15 residues. The V gene's germline CDR1 is SGHDN and CDR2 FVKESK. CDR3 protein: CASSQEQGVKNIQYF. The CDR3 bases are TGTGCCAGCAGCCAAGAACAGGGGGTAAAAAACATTCAGTACTTC.

This clone came up a few times. The chain couples TRBV5-4 to TRBJ2-7; weak D call: TRBD2 (6 bases). Trimming removed 1 base at V and 3 bases at J, with 11 bases between. The germline CDR1 and CDR2 sequences are SGHNT and YYREEE (reference sequence). CDR3 length: 14 residues. The CDR3 sequence: CASSLRGIDYEQYF. The CDR3 nucleotides are TGTGCCAGCAGCTTGCGGGGGATAGACTACGAGCAGTACTTC.

V gene TRBV6-6 combines with J gene TRBJ1-4; a weak D match, TRBD1 (6 bases). The CDR3 sequence is 17 residues long. Trimming cost V 5 bases and J 0 bases, with 16 bases left between them. CDR1 and CDR2 from the germline V gene are MNHNY and SVGAGI (reference sequence). In DNA, the CDR3 is TGTGCCAGCAGTCCCCTAGGGACACAAGCAACTAATGAAAAACTGTTTTTT. The encoded protein is CASSPLGTQATNEKLFF.

Points on this clone: At one of its ends the junction is not consistent with the germline gene, which may arise from a read error. The chain links TRBV2 to TRBJ1-2, with D possibly matching TRBD1 (5 bases). CDR1 is SNHLY, CDR2 FYNNEI, per germline. The CDR3 covers 11 residues. CDR3 sequence: CASSETQGTFF. The CDR3 nucleotides read TGTGCCAGCAGTGAAACCCAGGGTACCTTCTTC.

The gene calls are TRBV10-3 and TRBJ2-1; perhaps TRBD1 as D (5 bases). Trimming took off 6 bases at V and 0 bases at J, with 15 bases between the two ends. The CDR3 runs 16 residues. Germline values: CDR1 ENHRY, CDR2 SYGVKD. The CDR3 protein is CAISPIQETSYNEQFF. The DNA for the CDR3 is TGTGCCATCAGCCCAATACAGGAGACCTCCTACAATGAGCAGTTCTTC.